This T cell receptor beta chain was captured by sequencing in a study of CXCR3-negative and CXCR3-positive naive CD8 T cells. Overall study results and limits: For CXCR3-positive naive cells, TRB CDR3s were more hydrophobic than those of CXCR3-negative naive cells. Naive cells that were CXCR3-negative or CXCR3-positive used TRBV-TRBJ genes alike, while memory cells diverged.

The study made its TRB cDNA libraries by 5' RACE, adding UMI labels. TCRdb reprocessed the 5' RACE reads and reports one entry per CDR3 protein, with no DNA. Its table lists about 130,000 distinct CDR3 sequences. As concerns this clonotype: What it binds is unknown.

There are 12 residues in the CDR3. Germline CDR1 reads SEHNR; CDR2 reads FQNEAQ (reference sequence). The chain uses TRBV7-9 and TRBJ2-7. The receptor's source is a human donor in good health. Some clones in this sample may be carry-over from other donors' samples. Sequencing used naive CXCR3- CD8+ T cells from blood. As to subset: CD45RO-CCR7+CD27+CD95- naive CD8+ T cells lacking CXCR3 (TNR3-). CDR3 sequence: CASSYTPDEQYF.